This T cell receptor beta chain was captured in a study of T cells in Graves' hyperthyroidism and ophthalmopathy. In this sample, this clonotype turned up a few times. V lost 8 bases to trimming and J lost 4 bases; unmatched junction nucleotides: 4. Germline-derived CDR1 and CDR2 are MNHNS and SASEGT. This CDR3 spans 14 amino acids. RNA transcripts gave rise to amplified TCR beta CDR3 regions. RT-PCR in the first round (using the HTBI primer set) targeted the TCR CDR3. A single record per CDR3 protein comes from TCRdb applying MiXCR to the multiplex PCR reads. The sample includes a few hundred thousand distinct CDR3 sequences, less than 25% of them seen just once. The PBMCs were sourced from fresh peripheral blood (approximately 9.6 ml).

The specimen was blood. V is TRBV6-1 and J is TRBJ2-2; TRBD2 agrees at 10 bases. This receptor was taken from a woman between 70 and 85 years old with Graves' ophthalmopathy. CDR3 sequence reads: CASLAGVGTGELFF. The CDR3 DNA is TGTGCCAGCCTAGCGGGAGTTGGCACCGGGGAGCTGTTTTTT.